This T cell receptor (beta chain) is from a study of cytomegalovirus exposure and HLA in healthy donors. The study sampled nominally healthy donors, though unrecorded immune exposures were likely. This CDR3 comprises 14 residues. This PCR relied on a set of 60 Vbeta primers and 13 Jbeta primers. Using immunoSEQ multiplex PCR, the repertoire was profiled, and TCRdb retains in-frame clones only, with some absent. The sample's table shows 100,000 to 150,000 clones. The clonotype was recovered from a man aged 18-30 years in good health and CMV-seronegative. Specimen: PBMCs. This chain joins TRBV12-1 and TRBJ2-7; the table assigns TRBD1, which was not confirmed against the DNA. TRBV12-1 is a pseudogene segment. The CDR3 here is CASSSDRAPYEQYF. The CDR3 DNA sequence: TGTGCCAGCAGCTCGGACAGGGCGCCCTACGAGCAGTACTTC.